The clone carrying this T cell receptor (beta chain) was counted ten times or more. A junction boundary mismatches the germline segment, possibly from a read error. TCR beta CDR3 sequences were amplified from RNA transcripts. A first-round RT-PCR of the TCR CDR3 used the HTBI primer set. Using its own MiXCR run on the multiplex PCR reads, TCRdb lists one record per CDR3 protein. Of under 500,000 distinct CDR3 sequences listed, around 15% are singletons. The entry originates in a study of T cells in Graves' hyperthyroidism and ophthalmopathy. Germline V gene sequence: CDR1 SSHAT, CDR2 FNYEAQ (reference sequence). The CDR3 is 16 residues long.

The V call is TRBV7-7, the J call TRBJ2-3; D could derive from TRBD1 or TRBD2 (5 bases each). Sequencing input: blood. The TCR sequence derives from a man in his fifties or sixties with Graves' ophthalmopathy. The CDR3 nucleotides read TGTGCTAGCAGCCCGACGGGGTGGGGCAGCACAGATACGCAGTATTTT. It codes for CASSPTGWGSTDTQYF.